What follows is one T cell receptor (beta chain) and its context. These data come from a study of T-cell reconstitution after alpha-beta-depleted transplantation in children. Germline assignment: CDR1 LNHDA and CDR2 SQIVND (reference sequence). The CDR3 totals 14 residues. V lost 9 bases to trimming and J lost 2 bases; unmatched junction nucleotides: 7. Molecular barcoding with unique molecular identifiers was used for the TCRbeta library. TCRdb itself ran the PCR reads through MiXCR, one entry per CDR3 protein. The table has some 840,000 distinct CDR3 sequences, about 15% seen once. V usage is TRBV19 and J usage is TRBJ2-7; 10 nucleotides align to TRBD2. Sequencing used PBMCs, mostly from graft donor cells, obtained 360 days after TCRalphabeta/CD19-depleted stem cell transplant. This receptor was identified in a male patient between 10 and 17 years old who had a stem cell transplant for acute lymphoblastic leukemia, so the T cells may come from the graft donor. CDR3 bases: TGTGCCAGCGCTAGCGGGAGTCCCACCTACGAGCAGTACTTC. It codes for CASASGSPTYEQYF. Filled out from reference TRBV19 and TRBJ2-7, the complete variable domain reads DGGITQSPKYLFRKEGQNVTLSCEQNLNHDAMYWYRQDPGQGLRLIYYSQIVNDFQKGDIAEGYSVSREKKESFPLTVTSAQKNPTAFYLCASASGSPTYEQYFGPGTRLTVT.